This TCR beta chain was found in a study of blood T cell repertoires in COVID-19. Study context: T cells, B-cell-depleted T cells, or PBMCs supplied cDNA or gDNA.

Here immunoSEQ multiplex PCR was the method, and the copy in TCRdb shows in-frame clones only, minus some. Found here are 190,000 or so clones, around 80% of them singletons; the top ten hold approximately 12%. Germline values: CDR1 SGHAT, CDR2 FQNNGV. The CDR3 loop spans 15 amino acids. V lost 5 bases, J lost 0 bases, and 5 bases stayed unmatched. Patients at the Seattle site were enrolled during active infection and followed longitudinally. Sample: peripheral blood. The origin of this receptor is a woman of 80 years or more with COVID-19, enrolled during active disease. The V and J genes are TRBV11-2 and TRBJ2-7; TRBD2 matches at 9 bases. The DNA for the CDR3 is TGTGCCAGCAGCCGTACTAGCGGGCCCTCCTACGAGCAGTACTTC. Its translation is CASSRTSGPSYEQYF.